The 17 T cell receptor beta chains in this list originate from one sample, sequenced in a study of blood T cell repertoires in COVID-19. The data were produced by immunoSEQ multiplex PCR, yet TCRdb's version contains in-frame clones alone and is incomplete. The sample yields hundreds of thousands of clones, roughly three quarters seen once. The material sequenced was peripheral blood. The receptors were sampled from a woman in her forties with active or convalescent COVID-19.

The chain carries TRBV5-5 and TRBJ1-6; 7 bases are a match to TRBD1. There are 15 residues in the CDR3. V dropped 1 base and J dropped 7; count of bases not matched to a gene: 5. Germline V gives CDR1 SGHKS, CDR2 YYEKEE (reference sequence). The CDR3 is CASSLRQGGNSPLHF. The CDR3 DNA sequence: TGTGCCAGCAGCTTGAGGCAGGGGGGAAATTCACCCCTCCACTTT.

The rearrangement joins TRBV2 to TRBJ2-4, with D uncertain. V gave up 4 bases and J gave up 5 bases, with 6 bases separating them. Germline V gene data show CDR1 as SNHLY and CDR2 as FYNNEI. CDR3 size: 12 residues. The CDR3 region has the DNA TGTGCCAGCAGTGTTGAGGAAAACATTCAGTACTTC. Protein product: CASSVEENIQYF.

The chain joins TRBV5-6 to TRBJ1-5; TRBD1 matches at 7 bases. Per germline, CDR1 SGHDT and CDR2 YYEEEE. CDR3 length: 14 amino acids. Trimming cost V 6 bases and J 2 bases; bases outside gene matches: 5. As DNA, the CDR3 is TGTGCCAGCATGCGACAGGGAGGCAATCAGCCCCAGCATTTT. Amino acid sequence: CASMRQGGNQPQHF.

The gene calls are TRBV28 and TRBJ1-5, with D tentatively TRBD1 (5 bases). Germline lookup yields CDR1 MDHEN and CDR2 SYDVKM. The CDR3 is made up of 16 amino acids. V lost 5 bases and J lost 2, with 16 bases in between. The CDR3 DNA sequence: TGTGCCAGCAGTCCCGTCAGGGCAGCTGGCAATCAGCCCCAGCATTTT. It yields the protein CASSPVRAAGNQPQHF.

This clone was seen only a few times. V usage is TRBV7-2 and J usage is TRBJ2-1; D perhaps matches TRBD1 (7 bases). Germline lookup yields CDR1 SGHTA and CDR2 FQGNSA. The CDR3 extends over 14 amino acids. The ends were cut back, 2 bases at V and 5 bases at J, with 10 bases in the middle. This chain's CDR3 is CASSLSRGDNEQFF. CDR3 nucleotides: TGTGCCAGCAGCTTATCCAGGGGGGACAATGAGCAGTTCTTC.

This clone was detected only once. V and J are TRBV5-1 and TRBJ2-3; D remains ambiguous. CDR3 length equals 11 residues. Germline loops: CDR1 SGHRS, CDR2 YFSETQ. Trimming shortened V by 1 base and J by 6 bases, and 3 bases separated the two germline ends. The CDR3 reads CASSLQDTQYF. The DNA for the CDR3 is TGCGCCAGCAGCTTGCAGGATACGCAGTATTTT.

The DNA of the CDR3 is TGTGCCAGCAGCTTTGAACAGGGGGCAAGGTACGAGCAGTACTTC. Translating gives CASSFEQGARYEQYF. The V call is TRBV7-4, the J call TRBJ2-7; TRBD1 matches 9 bases. Trimming at V came to 3 bases and at J to 4 bases, leaving 7 bases not matched to a gene. There are 15 residues in the CDR3. The germline CDR1 and CDR2 sequences are SGHVT and SQSDAQ.

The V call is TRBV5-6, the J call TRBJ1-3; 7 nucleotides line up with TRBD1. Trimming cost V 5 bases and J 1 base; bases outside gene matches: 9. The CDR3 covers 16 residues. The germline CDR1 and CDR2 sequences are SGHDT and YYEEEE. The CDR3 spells CASRSATGTSGNTIYF. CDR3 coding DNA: TGTGCCAGCAGGTCGGCGACAGGGACATCTGGAAACACCATATATTTT.

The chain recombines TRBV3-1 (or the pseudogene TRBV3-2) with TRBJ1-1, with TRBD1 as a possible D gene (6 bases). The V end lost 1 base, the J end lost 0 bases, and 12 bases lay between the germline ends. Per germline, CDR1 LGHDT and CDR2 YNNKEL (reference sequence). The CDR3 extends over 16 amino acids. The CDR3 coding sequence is TGTGCCAGCAGCCAAGGAGGGGGGGCCCTGAACACTGAAGCTTTCTTT. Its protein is CASSQGGGALNTEAFF.

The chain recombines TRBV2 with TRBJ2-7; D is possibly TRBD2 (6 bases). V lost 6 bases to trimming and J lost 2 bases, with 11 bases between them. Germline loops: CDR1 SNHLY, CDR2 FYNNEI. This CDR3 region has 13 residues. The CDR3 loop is CASRPTSPYEQYF. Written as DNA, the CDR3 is TGTGCCAGCAGGCCGACTAGTCCCTACGAGCAGTACTTC.

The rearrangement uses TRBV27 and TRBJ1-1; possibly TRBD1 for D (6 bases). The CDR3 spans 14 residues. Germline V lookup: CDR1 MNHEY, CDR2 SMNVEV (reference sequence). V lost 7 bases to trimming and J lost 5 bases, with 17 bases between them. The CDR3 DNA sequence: TGTGCCAGCATTAGTGGACAGCCCCCGACTGAAGCTTTCTTT. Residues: CASISGQPPTEAFF.

The CDR3, as DNA: TGTGCCAGCAGCCTCCCCGGGTCACTCGCAGAAAAACTGTTTTTT. This sequence encodes CASSLPGSLAEKLFF. V gene TRBV7-9 combines with J gene TRBJ1-4; D is unclear. The CDR3 spans 15 residues. V was pared by 5 bases and J by 8 bases, with 18 bases between. Germline CDR1 and CDR2: SEHNR and FQNEAQ (reference sequence).

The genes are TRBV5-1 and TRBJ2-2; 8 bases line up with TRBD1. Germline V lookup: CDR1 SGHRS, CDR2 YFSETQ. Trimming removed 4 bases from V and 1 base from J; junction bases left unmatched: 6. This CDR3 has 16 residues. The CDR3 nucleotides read TGCGCCAGCAGCCAGCTTGGGACAGGGAACACCGGGGAGCTGTTTTTT. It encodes CASSQLGTGNTGELFF.

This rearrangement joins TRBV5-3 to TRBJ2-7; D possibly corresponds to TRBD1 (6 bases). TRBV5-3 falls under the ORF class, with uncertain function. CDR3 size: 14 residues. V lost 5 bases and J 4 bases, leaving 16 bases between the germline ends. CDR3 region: CARRWGQEGYEQYV. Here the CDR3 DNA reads TGTGCCAGAAGGTGGGGACAAGAAGGGTACGAGCAGTACGTC.

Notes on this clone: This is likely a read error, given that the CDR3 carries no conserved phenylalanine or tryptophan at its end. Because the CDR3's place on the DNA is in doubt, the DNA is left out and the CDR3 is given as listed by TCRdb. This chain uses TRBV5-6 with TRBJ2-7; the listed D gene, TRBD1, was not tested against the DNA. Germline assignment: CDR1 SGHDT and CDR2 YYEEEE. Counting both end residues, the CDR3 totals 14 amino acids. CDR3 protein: CASSSNRQGLQGGT.

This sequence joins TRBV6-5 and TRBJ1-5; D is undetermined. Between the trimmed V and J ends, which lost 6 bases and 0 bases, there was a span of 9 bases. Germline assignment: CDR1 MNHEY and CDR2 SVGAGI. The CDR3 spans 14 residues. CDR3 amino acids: CASRQDYSNQPQHF. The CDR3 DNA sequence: TGTGCCAGCAGGCAGGATTATAGCAATCAGCCCCAGCATTTT.

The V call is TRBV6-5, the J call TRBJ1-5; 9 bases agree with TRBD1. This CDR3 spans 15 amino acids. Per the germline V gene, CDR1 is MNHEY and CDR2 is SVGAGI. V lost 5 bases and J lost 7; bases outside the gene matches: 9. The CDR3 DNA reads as TGTGCCAGCAGTACACAGGGGGCCCCTCGACAGCCCCAGCATTTT. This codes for CASSTQGAPRQPQHF.